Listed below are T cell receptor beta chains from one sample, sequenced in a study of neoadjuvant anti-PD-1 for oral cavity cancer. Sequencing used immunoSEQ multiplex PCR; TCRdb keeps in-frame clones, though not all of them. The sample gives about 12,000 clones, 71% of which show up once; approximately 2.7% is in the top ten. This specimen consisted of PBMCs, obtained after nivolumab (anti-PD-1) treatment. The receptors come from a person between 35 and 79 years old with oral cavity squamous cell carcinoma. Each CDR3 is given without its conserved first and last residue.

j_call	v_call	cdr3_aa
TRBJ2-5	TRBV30	AWRTGTGGETQY
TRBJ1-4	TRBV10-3	ATGGGPGEKLF
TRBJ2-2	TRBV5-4	ASSSGWTGELF
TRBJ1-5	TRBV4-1	ASSQEVGQNLQPQH
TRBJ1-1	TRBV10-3	AISLGQGTDEAF
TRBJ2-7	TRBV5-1	ASSLGPNYEQY
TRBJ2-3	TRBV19	ASRRQGGFTDTQY
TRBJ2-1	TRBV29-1	SVVTSSYNEQF
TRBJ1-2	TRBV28	ASSYQGGNYGYT
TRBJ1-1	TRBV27	ASSLSTSVNTEAF
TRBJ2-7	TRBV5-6	ASSNGKYEQY
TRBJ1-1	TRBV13	ASSRYRGTEAF
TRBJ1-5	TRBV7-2	ASSGGAGISQPQH
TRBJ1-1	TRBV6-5	ASSLTGISTEAF
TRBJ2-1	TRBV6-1	ASSEEQVINNEQF
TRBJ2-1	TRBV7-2	ASSLASAVAYNEQF
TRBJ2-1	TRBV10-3	AIRGLAGANEQF
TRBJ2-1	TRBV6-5	ASSYSILGEQF
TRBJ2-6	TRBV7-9	ASSLVVPATDSGANVLT
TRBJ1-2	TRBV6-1	ASSEAGSGGTYGYT
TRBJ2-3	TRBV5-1	ASRGLAGGGADTQY
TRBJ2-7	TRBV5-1	ASSWRGEGLSEQY
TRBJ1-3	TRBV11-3	ASSDGNTIY
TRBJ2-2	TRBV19	ASSPRGGAGELF
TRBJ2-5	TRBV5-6	ASSLRRGGVEFGTQY
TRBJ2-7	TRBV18	ASSVGTNSYEQY
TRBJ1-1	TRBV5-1	ASSGRGTGGYGAF
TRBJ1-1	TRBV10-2	ASSVGMNTEAF
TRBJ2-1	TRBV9	ASSVNSYEQF
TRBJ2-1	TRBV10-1	ASSELGTSNNEQF
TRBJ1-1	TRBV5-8	ASSAERQGMTEAF
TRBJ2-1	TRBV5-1	ASSQGPGGASDNEQF
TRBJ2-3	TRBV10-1	ASSDPPNDTQY
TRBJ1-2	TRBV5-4	ASSPAVTYNYGYT
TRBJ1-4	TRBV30	AAGTGGTNEKLF
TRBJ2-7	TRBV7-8	ASSLARFGRGRGGDEQY
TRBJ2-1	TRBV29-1	SAWERGRAGNEQF
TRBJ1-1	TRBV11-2	ASSLVQGWSGAF
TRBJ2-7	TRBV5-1	ASSFFYEQY